Listed below are T cell receptor beta chains from one sample, sequenced in a study of blood T cells in healthy people across ages. MiXCR, run by TCRdb on the 5' RACE reads, gives a single entry per CDR3 protein. The data show approximately 690,000 distinct CDR3 sequences, roughly three fifths seen once. The sequenced sample consisted of blood. The receptors were sampled from a man aged 55 to 70 in good health. CDR3s include the opening cysteine and the closing phenylalanine or tryptophan. The D gene is left open where the match is weak.

D gene	V gene	J gene	CDR3 protein
.	TRBV7-9	TRBJ1-1	CASSPDGMNTEAFF
.	TRBV5-1	TRBJ2-3	CASSFEVPLDTQYF
.	TRBV6-2/TRBV6-3	TRBJ2-7	CASSRHLGYEQYF
TRBD1	TRBV28	TRBJ1-4	CASRTGNEKLFF
TRBD2	TRBV10-3	TRBJ2-3	CAISVGLAGLDTQYF
.	TRBV6-1	TRBJ2-4	CASSEARGGGIFRDEQYF
TRBD2	TRBV27	TRBJ2-7	CASSSFSGTLYEQYF
.	TRBV6-1	TRBJ1-2	CASSAYPGRSINYGYTF
TRBD1	TRBV29-1	TRBJ2-7	CSVEVGTGGRHEQYF
.	TRBV10-1	TRBJ2-7	CASSADNPYEQYF
TRBD2	TRBV7-2	.	CASSLVSSGGVGETQYF
.	TRBV20-1	TRBJ2-1	CSAELGFTAYNEQFF
.	TRBV29-1	TRBJ1-2	CSVERNTPSDYGYTF
TRBD1	TRBV29-1	TRBJ2-5	CSVEDRSRGRETQYF
.	TRBV2	TRBJ2-2	CASRWRVNTGELFF
.	TRBV5-1	TRBJ1-2	CASSLDPGRYGYTF
TRBD1	TRBV6-1	TRBJ2-3	CASRLKQGDGTDTQYF
TRBD1	TRBV2	TRBJ2-6	CASRPGTGRGANVLTF
TRBD1	TRBV20-1	TRBJ1-1	CSARDPAGGRTEAFF
TRBD2	TRBV20-1	TRBJ2-5	CSATRGLAEETQYF
.	TRBV12-3/TRBV12-4	TRBJ2-1	CASSLLGDEQFF
.	TRBV28	TRBJ2-2	CASSPSTEGAGELFF
TRBD1	TRBV12-3/TRBV12-4	TRBJ2-5	CASSLSGGQETQYF
.	TRBV5-1	TRBJ2-5	CASSRRTAQETQYF
TRBD2	TRBV24-1	TRBJ2-3	CATSDWGTSGGHTDTQYF
.	TRBV5-1	TRBJ2-1	CASSSTGKQFF
.	TRBV4-1	TRBJ2-3	CASSQGPSRGTDTQYF
.	TRBV3-1	TRBJ2-1	CASSQADAYNEQFF
TRBD1	TRBV4-2	TRBJ1-2	CASSQNPGTGDGYTF
TRBD2	TRBV29-1	TRBJ2-5	CSVWLAGGGETQYF
TRBD2	TRBV6-6	TRBJ2-5	CASSYRGTSVSETQYF
.	TRBV10-3	TRBJ2-5	CAISEGGAGERYF
.	TRBV20-1	TRBJ2-7	CSVASREVSYEQYF
.	TRBV5-1	TRBJ2-3	CASSSTGTHAADTQYF
.	TRBV20-1	TRBJ2-7	CSARQGSFYEQYF
.	TRBV20-1	TRBJ1-1	CSATGPQNTEAFF
TRBD2	TRBV6-2/TRBV6-3	TRBJ2-5	CASSYPPSGGLQETQYF
.	TRBV7-8	TRBJ1-2	CASSLAGPVYGYTF
.	TRBV6-5	TRBJ2-3	CASSYSRGGGKDTQYF
TRBD1	TRBV29-1	TRBJ1-1	CSVVSDRGRTEAFF
.	TRBV4-1	TRBJ2-1	CASSHWGAGAKNERFF
.	TRBV21-1	TRBJ2-1	CASRKAPRGGLPYDEQFF
TRBD1	TRBV12-3/TRBV12-4	TRBJ2-7	CASRQGYEQYF
TRBD2	TRBV4-1	TRBJ2-1	CASSHFSGGPYNEQFF
.	TRBV20-1	TRBJ2-6	CSARDRTKNWSVLTF
.	TRBV3-1	TRBJ2-4	CASTFGVTKNIQYF